This T cell receptor (beta chain) was profiled in a study of B cell selection in AIRE deficiency (dated 2019 in TCRdb). In terms of the full investigation: Researchers compared TCRbeta repertoires of sorted blood CD4+ conventional T cells and regulatory T cells in AIRE-deficient patients with those in healthy controls. The TCR-sequenced cohort comprised about 5 AIRE-deficient APECED patients and about 5 healthy control donors.

Ends trimmed: V by 6 bases, J by 0 bases; bases unmatched to a gene: 5. The germline V gene (reference sequence) gives CDR1 as LNHDA and CDR2 as SQIVND. The CDR3, from cysteine to phenylalanine, totals 16 residues. Solely the CDR3 DNA is kept, with 48 bases framed from the first base. For sorting, conventional CD4 T cells were defined as CD4+CD127+ cells. APECED syndrome was present in the AIRE-deficient patients. Sorting of Tconv and Treg cells intended for TCRbeta sequencing was performed on a FACSAria flow cytometer. Sorted cells were collected in 5-ml round-bottom polystyrene tubes, and dry cell pellets were stored frozen at -80 degrees C prior to sequencing. The immunoSEQ platform was used to sequence the TCRbeta chain. The study's processing was this. When conventional T cell repertoires were pooled, patients gave about 11x10^4 distinct in-frame TCRbeta sequences, while healthy donors gave about 1.5x10^5. Public Treg TCRbeta sequences were defined as those shared by two or more individuals and were then searched for in Tconv repertoires. To test for differences between groups, Mann-Whitney U tests with Bonferroni-Dunn correction were run in GraphPad Prism 7.03. TCRdb re-hosts the immuneACCESS table, in-frame sequences only. Its copies lack some clones; in the studies checked, an unresolved V gene accounts for under half of them, and the cause for the rest is not known. The V and J calls and the clone size are those of that table, but D and trimming were determined from the DNA. This sample gives tens of thousands of clones in total; roughly 97% of them show up just once. Together, the top ten hold roughly 0.18% of the sample.

With respect to this clone: Its antigen is currently not known. The input lacks base qualities; no much larger clone sits a single base away.

Overall study outcomes, separate from this receptor: Of some 3,300 shared Treg TCRbeta sequences, more than 30% were shared only among healthy donors and about 10% only among patients, suggesting less efficient Treg selection without AIRE. Approximately 31% of Treg TCRbeta sequences shared among healthy donors appeared in patient Tconv cells, suggesting diversion of Treg-biased clones into the Tconv compartment. Only TCRbeta chains were sequenced, and approximately 35% of shared healthy-donor Treg sequences were also present in healthy Tconv cells, possibly due to differing TCRalpha chains. In AIRE-deficient patients, Tconv and Treg cells had TCRBV gene usage, CDR3 length and TCR diversity comparable to those in healthy donors. Shared Treg sequences had shorter CDR3s, which reflects a bias toward rearrangements containing few non-templated nucleotide insertions.

This sequence was found in a human donor with AIRE deficiency. Sequencing was done on a sample of conventional CD4+ T cells sorted from PBMCs. The sequence joins TRBV19 to TRBJ2-6, and 7 junctional nucleotides match TRBD1. The DNA sequence follows: TGTGCCAGTAGAACCCAGGGGGACTCTGGGGCCAACGTCCTGACTTTC. Translated, it gives CASRTQGDSGANVLTF.